The entry that follows covers one T cell receptor (beta chain) sequence. Produced via immunoSEQ multiplex PCR; TCRdb's table is partial and in-frame only. Here the sample spans tens of thousands of clones, around 84% being singletons. The data were taken from a study of T cell changes during pregnancy in multiple sclerosis. The CDR3 runs 16 residues. V gave up 3 bases and J gave up 0 bases, with 11 bases separating them. The germline gives CDR1 SGHTA, CDR2 FQGNSA. V is TRBV7-2 and J is TRBJ1-4, with TRBD1 as a possible D gene (5 bases). This TCR derives from a female donor with multiple sclerosis, enrolled in a pregnancy study. Sequencing was performed on CD4+ T cells from peripheral blood mononuclear cells, taken before pregnancy. The CDR3 loop reads CASSFQGSATNEKLFF. The CDR3 DNA reads TGTGCCAGCAGCTTTCAGGGATCTGCAACTAATGAAAAACTGTTTTTT.